This T cell receptor beta chain stems from a study of spatial heterogeneity in lung cancer. Study as a whole: Fewer alpha-chain than beta-chain sequences were consistently detected.

A word on this clonotype: Its matching antigen is unknown.

Time point denoted: blood at routine non-recurrence follow-up after resection. TCRs were sequenced from unsorted whole RNA of tumor, nontumor lung or PBMC. TCRdb redid the calling of the 5' RACE reads with MiXCR, one entry per CDR3 protein. Of 25,000 or so distinct CDR3 sequences listed, more than 4.5% are singletons. In germline, CDR1 is DFQATT, CDR2 SNEGSKA (reference sequence). The CDR3 covers 17 residues. The V gene lost 0 bases and the J gene lost 0 bases, with 17 bases spanning the gap. Study observations and caveats: Ubiquitous expanded tumor TCRs showed up in blood more at resection than follow-up.

This specimen was PBMCs, taken at follow-up. This TCR derives from a female donor with early-stage non-small cell lung cancer. The chain uses TRBV20-1 and TRBJ2-5; no definite D call. The chain's CDR3 is CSARDPRAALYQETQYF. The CDR3 bases are TGCAGTGCTAGAGATCCTCGGGCAGCACTGTACCAAGAGACCCAGTACTTC.